These 20 T cell receptor beta chains were all obtained from the same sample, sequenced in a study of shared clonotypes between healthy human individuals. Sequencing used immunoSEQ multiplex PCR; TCRdb keeps in-frame clones, though not all of them. This sample has about 2 million clones, with 90% to 95% found just once. The sequencing sample was made of naive CD4+ T cells sorted from blood. The subset: CD45RA+ positively selected. These receptors were collected from a man aged 18 to 29 in good health.

The sample holds one count of this clone. The V and J genes are TRBV4-1 and TRBJ2-7; no definite D call. From germline, CDR1 is MGHRA and CDR2 YSYEKL. The ends were cut back, 1 base at V and 0 bases at J, with 10 bases in the middle. There are 15 residues in the CDR3. The CDR3 sequence: CASSQGPAVSYEQYF. DNA of the CDR3: TGCGCCAGCAGCCAAGGACCGGCCGTCTCCTACGAGCAGTACTTC.

V is TRBV11-2 and J is TRBJ2-7; tentative D call: TRBD2 (7 bases). The CDR3 is 14 amino acids. The V end was cut by 7 bases, the J end by 1 base, with 14 bases between. Germline V gene data show CDR1 as SGHAT and CDR2 as FQNNGV. The CDR3, as DNA: TGTGCCAGCACCCTGGGGGGGCCTTCCTACGAGCAGTACTTC. As protein: CASTLGGPSYEQYF.

The chain uses TRBV7-2 and TRBJ2-7; 8 nucleotides align to TRBD2. V shed 2 bases and J 3 bases; nucleotides not matched to a gene: 6. Germline V CDR1 and CDR2: SGHTA, FQGNSA. The CDR3 is 15 residues long. CDR3 residues: CASSLTSGSNYEQYF. As DNA, the CDR3 is TGTGCCAGCAGCTTAACCAGCGGGAGCAACTACGAGCAGTACTTC.

The chain employs TRBV9 and TRBJ1-3, with 7 bases aligning to TRBD1. Germline CDR1 reads SGDLS; CDR2 reads YYNGEE. After removal of 0 bases from V and 0 bases from J, the junction contained 12 bases not matched to a gene. The CDR3 loop spans 19 amino acids. Here the CDR3 DNA reads TGTGCCAGCAGCGTAGTAGGGGAGACAGGGCCCAACTCTGGAAACACCATATATTTT. Amino acids: CASSVVGETGPNSGNTIYF.

V and J are TRBV19 and TRBJ1-2, with TRBD1 matching 8 bases. Per germline, CDR1 LNHDA and CDR2 SQIVND (reference sequence). The ends lost 6 bases at V and 8 bases at J; junction bases unmatched: 8. The CDR3 extends over 13 amino acids. CDR3 sequence reads: CASRTGQGRGYTF. In nucleotides, the CDR3 is TGTGCCAGTAGAACAGGACAGGGACGGGGCTACACCTTC.

The chain recombines TRBV18 with TRBJ2-7, with a tentative D call TRBD1 (5 bases). This CDR3 is 15 amino acids long. V lost 6 bases and J 1 base, leaving 16 bases between the germline ends. CDR1 is KGHSH and CDR2 is LQKENI in the germline V gene. The DNA of the CDR3 is TGTGCCAGCTCGCGAGCAGGTCAGGGATCCTACGAGCAGTACTTC. Translation: CASSRAGQGSYEQYF.

This clone showed up many times. The chain employs TRBV28 and TRBJ1-2; tentatively, D is TRBD1 (6 bases). Germline assignment: CDR1 MDHEN and CDR2 SYDVKM. The CDR3 spans 12 residues. Between the trimmed V and J ends, which lost 0 bases and 7 bases, there was a span of 6 bases. CDR3 region: CASSLWDSGYTF. The CDR3 DNA sequence: TGTGCCAGCAGTTTATGGGACAGTGGCTACACCTTC.

The J gene is TRBJ1-1, the V gene TRBV2; no clear D gene. The V gene lost 2 bases and the J gene lost 5 bases, with 12 bases spanning the gap. Germline assignment: CDR1 SNHLY and CDR2 FYNNEI. The CDR3 is made up of 14 amino acids. CDR3 sequence reads: CASSESGYRTEAFF. CDR3 in DNA: TGTGCCAGCAGTGAATCCGGGTATCGGACTGAAGCTTTCTTT.

The chain carries TRBV5-1 and TRBJ1-2; tentative D call: TRBD1 (6 bases). V was clipped by 0 bases and J by 8 bases, with 11 bases between them. The germline V gene has CDR1 SGHRS and CDR2 YFSETQ. The CDR3 has 13 residues. CDR3 nucleotide sequence: TGCGCCAGCAGCTTGGAGGGGGAGAAGGGCTACACCTTC. Translated, it gives CASSLEGEKGYTF.

The chain employs TRBV5-8 and TRBJ2-7; TRBD1 matches 7 bases. CDR1 SGHTS and CDR2 YDEGEE come from the germline V gene. Trimming took 1 base from V and 4 from J; bases not matched to a gene: 5. The CDR3 has 14 residues. CDR3 region: CASSLQQGPYEQYF. DNA for the CDR3: TGTGCCAGCAGCTTGCAACAGGGGCCATACGAGCAGTACTTC. Based on the CDR3 plus reference TRBV5-8 and TRBJ2-7, the full variable domain is EAGVTQSPTHLIKTRGQQATLRCSPISGHTSVYWYQQALGLGLQFLLWYDEGEERNRGNFPPRFSGRQFPNYSSELNVNALELEDSALYLCASSLQQGPYEQYFGPGTRLTVT.

J is TRBJ1-3 and V is TRBV25-1; D possibly corresponds to TRBD1 (5 bases). Germline V gene data show CDR1 as MGHDK and CDR2 as SYGVNS. The CDR3 extends over 15 amino acids. V was pared by 3 bases and J by 0 bases, with 9 bases between. The CDR3 DNA reads TGTGCCAGCAGTGACCCAGGGAGCTCTGGAAACACCATATATTTT. This gives the protein CASSDPGSSGNTIYF.

The chain carries TRBV18 and TRBJ1-1, with a weak D call TRBD1 (5 bases). The CDR3 spans 18 residues. The V and J ends lost 3 bases and 5 bases respectively, with 25 bases between them. Germline CDR1 KGHSH, CDR2 LQKENI. CDR3 sequence (DNA): TGTGCCAGCTCACCGTCTCCTGGTTGGGCAGGGTCTATAACTGAAGCTTTCTTT. Residues: CASSPSPGWAGSITEAFF. Filled out from reference TRBV18 and TRBJ1-1, the complete variable domain reads NAGVMQNPRHLVRRRGQEARLRCSPMKGHSHVYWYRQLPEEGLKFMVYLQKENIIDESGMPKERFSAEFPKEGPSILRIQQVVRGDSAAYFCASSPSPGWAGSITEAFFGQGTRLTVV.

J is TRBJ1-1 and V is TRBV15; 8 bases line up with TRBD1. The V gene end was trimmed by 0 bases and the J gene end by 1 base; junction bases not matched to a gene: 7. The CDR3 is made up of 17 amino acids. Germline assignment: CDR1 LNHNV and CDR2 YYDKDF (reference sequence). The CDR3 bases are TGTGCCACCAGCAGAGATGGGTTCAGGGGGCCGAACACTGAAGCTTTCTTT. Translation gives CATSRDGFRGPNTEAFF.

The J gene is TRBJ2-7, the V gene TRBV27; 9 bases fit TRBD1. This CDR3 is 15 amino acids long. V shed 5 bases and J 4 bases; nucleotides not matched to a gene: 9. Germline CDR1 reads MNHEY; CDR2 reads SMNVEV (reference sequence). CDR3 residues: CASSTYRDREYEQYF. As DNA, the CDR3 is TGTGCCAGCAGTACGTACCGGGACAGGGAATACGAGCAGTACTTC.

The chain is built from TRBV7-9 and TRBJ2-7; D might be TRBD1 (6 bases). V was cut by 2 bases and J by 4 bases, with 12 bases left in between. CDR1 is SEHNR, CDR2 FQNEAQ, per germline (reference sequence). This CDR3 is built from 14 residues. This CDR3 reads CASSLYHREYEQYF. In nucleotides, the CDR3 is TGTGCCAGCAGCTTATACCACAGGGAATACGAGCAGTACTTC.

This chain links TRBV28 with TRBJ2-7; TRBD1 matches at 7 bases. CDR1 and CDR2 from the germline V gene are MDHEN and SYDVKM. The CDR3 sequence is 11 residues long. Unmatched junction bases numbered 1, after V lost 4 bases and J lost 7 bases. The DNA for the CDR3 is TGTGCCAGCAGTTCGACAGGGGAGCAGTACTTC. Protein sequence: CASSSTGEQYF.

The chain uses TRBV11-2 and TRBJ2-7; no reliable D call. CDR3 size: 15 residues. The ends were cut back, 5 bases at V and 0 bases at J, with 14 bases in the middle. The germline gives CDR1 SGHAT, CDR2 FQNNGV. This CDR3 reads CASSASYINSYEQYF. CDR3 sequence (DNA): TGTGCCAGCAGCGCCTCCTACATCAACTCCTACGAGCAGTACTTC. Full variable domain (remainder filled in from reference TRBV11-2 and TRBJ2-7): EAGVAQSPRYKIIEKRQSVAFWCNPISGHATLYWYQQILGQGPKLLIQFQNNGVVDDSQLPKDRFSAERLKGVDSTLKIQPAKLEDSAVYLCASSASYINSYEQYFGPGTRLTVT.

The chain employs TRBV27 and TRBJ2-7, with 9 bases identical to TRBD1. CDR1 is MNHEY, CDR2 SMNVEV, per germline (reference sequence). V shed 3 bases and J 0 bases; nucleotides not matched to a gene: 9. The CDR3 consists of 17 residues. CDR3 coding DNA: TGTGCCAGCAGTTTTTACCCCGGGACAGGGAACTCCTACGAGCAGTACTTC. Its protein is CASSFYPGTGNSYEQYF.

The chain couples TRBV18 to TRBJ2-1, with TRBD1 identical over 7 bases. Per the germline V gene, CDR1 is KGHSH and CDR2 is LQKENI. The trim removed 4 bases at V and 4 bases at J, leaving 7 bases unmatched. This CDR3 contains 15 residues. CDR3 region: CASSRDLQGYNEQFF. The CDR3 DNA follows: TGTGCCAGCTCACGTGATTTACAGGGGTACAATGAGCAGTTCTTC.

This clone was detected only a few times. The J gene is TRBJ2-7, the V gene TRBV5-4; TRBD1 or TRBD2 may be the D gene (5 bases each). Trimming took off 0 bases at V and 6 bases at J, with 16 bases between the two ends. Germline-derived CDR1 and CDR2 are SGHNT and YYREEE (reference sequence). The CDR3 sequence is 15 residues long. CDR3 protein: CASSLEGTAWVEQYF. The DNA of the CDR3 is TGTGCCAGCAGCTTGGAAGGGACGGCCTGGGTCGAGCAGTACTTC.